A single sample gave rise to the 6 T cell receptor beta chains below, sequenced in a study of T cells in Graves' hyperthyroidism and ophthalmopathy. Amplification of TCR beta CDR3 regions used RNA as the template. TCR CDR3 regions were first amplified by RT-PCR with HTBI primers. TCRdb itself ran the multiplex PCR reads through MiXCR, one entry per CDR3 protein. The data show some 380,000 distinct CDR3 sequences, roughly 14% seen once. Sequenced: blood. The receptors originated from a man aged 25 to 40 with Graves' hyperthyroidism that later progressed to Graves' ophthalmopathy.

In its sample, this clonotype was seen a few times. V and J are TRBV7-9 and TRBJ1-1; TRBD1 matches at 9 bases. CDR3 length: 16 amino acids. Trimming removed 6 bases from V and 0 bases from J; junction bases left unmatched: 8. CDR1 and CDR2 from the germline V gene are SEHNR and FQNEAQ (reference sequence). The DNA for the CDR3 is TGTGCCAGCAGACCGAACAGGGGGCTCATGAACACTGAAGCTTTCTTT. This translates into CASRPNRGLMNTEAFF. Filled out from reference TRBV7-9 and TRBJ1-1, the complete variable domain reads DTGVSQNPRHKITKRGQNVTFRCDPISEHNRLYWYRQTLGQGPEFLTYFQNEAQLEKSRLLSDRFSAERPKGSFSTLEIQRTEQGDSAMYLCASRPNRGLMNTEAFFGQGTRLTVV.

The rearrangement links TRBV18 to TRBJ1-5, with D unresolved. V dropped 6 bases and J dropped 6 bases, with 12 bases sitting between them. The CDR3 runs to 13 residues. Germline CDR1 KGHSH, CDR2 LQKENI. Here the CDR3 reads CASSPIPGQPQHF. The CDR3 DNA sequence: TGTGCCAGCTCCCCAATACCCGGTCAGCCCCAGCATTTT.

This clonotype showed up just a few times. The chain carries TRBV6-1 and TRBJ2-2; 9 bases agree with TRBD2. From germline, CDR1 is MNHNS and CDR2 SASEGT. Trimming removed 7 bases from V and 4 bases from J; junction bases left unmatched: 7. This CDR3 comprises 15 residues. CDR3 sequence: CASTSGGSGTGELFF. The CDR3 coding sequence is TGTGCCAGCACAAGCGGGGGGTCAGGCACCGGGGAGCTGTTTTTT.

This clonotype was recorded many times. CDR3 bases: TGTGCCAGCAGTCGGACTGCCCAAGAGACCCAGTACTTC. It encodes CASSRTAQETQYF. The chain links TRBV6-1 to TRBJ2-5; D is perhaps TRBD2 (5 bases). Germline CDR1 and CDR2: MNHNS and SASEGT. This CDR3 is 13 amino acids long. Trimming cost V 5 bases and J 1 base, with 8 bases left between them.

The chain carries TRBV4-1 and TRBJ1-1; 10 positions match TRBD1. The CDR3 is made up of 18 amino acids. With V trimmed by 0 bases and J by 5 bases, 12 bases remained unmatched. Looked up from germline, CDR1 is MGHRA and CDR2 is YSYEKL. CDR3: CASSQDSWDRGGLTEAFF. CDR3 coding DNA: TGCGCCAGCAGCCAAGACTCATGGGACAGGGGAGGCCTGACTGAAGCTTTCTTT.

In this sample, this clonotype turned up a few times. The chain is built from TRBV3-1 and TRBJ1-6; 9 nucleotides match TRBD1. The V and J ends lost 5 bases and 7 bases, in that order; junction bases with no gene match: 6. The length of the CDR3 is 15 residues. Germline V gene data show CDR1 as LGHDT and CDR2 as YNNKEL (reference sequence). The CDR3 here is CASSWPGQGNSPLHF. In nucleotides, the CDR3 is TGTGCCAGCAGCTGGCCTGGACAGGGGAATTCACCCCTCCACTTT.